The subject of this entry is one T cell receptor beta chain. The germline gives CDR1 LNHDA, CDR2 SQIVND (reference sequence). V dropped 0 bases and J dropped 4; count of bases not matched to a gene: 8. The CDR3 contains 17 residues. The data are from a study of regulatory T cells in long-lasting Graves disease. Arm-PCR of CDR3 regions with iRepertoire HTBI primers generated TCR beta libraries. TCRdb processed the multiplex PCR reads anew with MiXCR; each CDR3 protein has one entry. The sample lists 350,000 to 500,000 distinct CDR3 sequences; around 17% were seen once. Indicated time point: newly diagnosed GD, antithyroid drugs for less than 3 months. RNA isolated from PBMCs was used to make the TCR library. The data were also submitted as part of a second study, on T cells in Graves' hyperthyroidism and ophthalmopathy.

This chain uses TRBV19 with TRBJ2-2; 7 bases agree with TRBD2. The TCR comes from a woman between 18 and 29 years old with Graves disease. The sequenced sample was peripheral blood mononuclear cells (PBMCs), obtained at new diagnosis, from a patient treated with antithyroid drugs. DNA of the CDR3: TGTGCCAGTAGTATAGAGTTGCGGGGGTACTTCACCGGGGAGCTGTTTTTT. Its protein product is CASSIELRGYFTGELFF.